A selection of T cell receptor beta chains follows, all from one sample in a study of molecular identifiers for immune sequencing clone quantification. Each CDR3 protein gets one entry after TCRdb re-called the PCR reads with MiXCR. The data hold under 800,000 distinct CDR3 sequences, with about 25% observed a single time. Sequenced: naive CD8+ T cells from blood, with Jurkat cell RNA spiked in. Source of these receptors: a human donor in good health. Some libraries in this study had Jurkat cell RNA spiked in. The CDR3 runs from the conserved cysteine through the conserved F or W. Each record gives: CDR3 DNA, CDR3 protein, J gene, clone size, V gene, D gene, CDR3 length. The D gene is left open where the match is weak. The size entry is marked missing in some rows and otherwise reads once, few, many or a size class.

CDR3nt: TGTGCCAGCGGTCTAGCTCGTGGCGAGCAGTACTTC
CDR3aa: CASGLARGEQYF
j_gene: TRBJ2-7
abundance: many
v_gene: TRBV3-1
d_gene: NA
len: 12

CDR3nt: TGTGCCAGCAGCCCGCTGGGGAACACTGAAGCTTTCTTT
CDR3aa: CASSPLGNTEAFF
j_gene: TRBJ1-1
abundance: many
v_gene: TRBV7-9
d_gene: NA
len: 13

CDR3nt: TGTGCCAGCAGCCAAGGGGGCGGATTAGGGTACGAGCAGTACTTC
CDR3aa: CASSQGGGLGYEQYF
j_gene: TRBJ2-7
abundance: NA
v_gene: TRBV13
d_gene: TRBD1
len: 15

CDR3nt: TGCGCCAGCAGCCAAGAGGGGGGAGAACGACTGAACTTC
CDR3aa: CASSQEGGERLNF
j_gene: TRBJ2-5
abundance: once
v_gene: TRBV4-1
d_gene: NA
len: 13

CDR3nt: TGTGCCAGCAGCTGGGGACGGGTGAACACTGAAGCTTTCTTT
CDR3aa: CASSWGRVNTEAFF
j_gene: TRBJ1-1
abundance: NA
v_gene: TRBV5-3
d_gene: NA
len: 14

CDR3nt: TGTGCCAGCAGTGAAGAGGGGCTAGCACCGTCCTACGAGCAGTACTTC
CDR3aa: CASSEEGLAPSYEQYF
j_gene: TRBJ2-7
abundance: NA
v_gene: TRBV2
d_gene: NA
len: 16

CDR3nt: TGCAGTGCTAGAGATGTTAGGGTCGCGAACACCGGGGAGCTGTTTTTT
CDR3aa: CSARDVRVANTGELFF
j_gene: TRBJ2-2
abundance: few
v_gene: TRBV20-1
d_gene: NA
len: 16

CDR3nt: TGTGCCAGCAGCGGACAGGGGTCAGATACGCAGTATTTT
CDR3aa: CASSGQGSDTQYF
j_gene: TRBJ2-3
abundance: many
v_gene: TRBV7-9
d_gene: TRBD1
len: 13

CDR3nt: TGCAGTGCTAGAGATTGGAAAAGTACCGGGGAGCTGTTTTTT
CDR3aa: CSARDWKSTGELFF
j_gene: TRBJ2-2
abundance: many
v_gene: TRBV20-1
d_gene: NA
len: 14

CDR3nt: TGTGCCAGCAGTTCCTTACCGGGCATTCAGCCCCAGCATTTT
CDR3aa: CASSSLPGIQPQHF
j_gene: TRBJ1-5
abundance: NA
v_gene: TRBV27
d_gene: NA
len: 14

CDR3nt: TGTGCCAGCAGTCTTTGGGCGGGCTTTCCTTCCTACGAGCAGTACTTC
CDR3aa: CASSLWAGFPSYEQYF
j_gene: TRBJ2-7
abundance: few
v_gene: TRBV6-1
d_gene: NA
len: 16

CDR3nt: TGTGCCAGCAGTTCCTCCGGGACGCCAGAAGCTTTCTTT
CDR3aa: CASSSSGTPEAFF
j_gene: TRBJ1-1
abundance: many
v_gene: TRBV12-3/TRBV12-4
d_gene: NA
len: 13

CDR3nt: TGTGCCAGCAATTCAGGAGCACCAGCTAATCCTAACTCCTACGAGCAGTACTTC
CDR3aa: CASNSGAPANPNSYEQYF
j_gene: TRBJ2-7
abundance: NA
v_gene: TRBV6-1
d_gene: NA
len: 18

CDR3nt: TGTGCCAGCAGGTCGGACAGAATATACGAGCAGTACTTC
CDR3aa: CASRSDRIYEQYF
j_gene: TRBJ2-7
abundance: NA
v_gene: TRBV6-2/TRBV6-3
d_gene: NA
len: 13

CDR3nt: TGCGCCAGCAGCCAAGGGGAACTTAACTACGAGCAGTACTTC
CDR3aa: CASSQGELNYEQYF
j_gene: TRBJ2-7
abundance: few
v_gene: TRBV4-1
d_gene: NA
len: 14

CDR3nt: TGTGCCAGCGGTGAAATGGCAACCTTGTTTACGAACACCGGGGAGCTGTTTTTT
CDR3aa: CASGEMATLFTNTGELFF
j_gene: TRBJ2-2
abundance: NA
v_gene: TRBV2
d_gene: NA
len: 18

CDR3nt: TGCGCCAGCAGCCCGGACAGAAACAATGAGCAGTTCTTC
CDR3aa: CASSPDRNNEQFF
j_gene: TRBJ2-1
abundance: many
v_gene: TRBV4-1
d_gene: NA
len: 13

CDR3nt: TGTGCCAGCAGTACAAATCGGGGGGGGTTTGTCGAGCAGTACTTC
CDR3aa: CASSTNRGGFVEQYF
j_gene: TRBJ2-7
abundance: NA
v_gene: TRBV12-3/TRBV12-4
d_gene: TRBD2
len: 15

CDR3nt: TGTGCCACCAGTGATTCCTTTGACAAATTCGGCAATCAGCCCCAGCATTTT
CDR3aa: CATSDSFDKFGNQPQHF
j_gene: TRBJ1-5
abundance: NA
v_gene: TRBV24-1
d_gene: NA
len: 17

CDR3nt: TGCGCCAGCAGCTCCGTTGGTCGGGCTGAAGCTTTCTTT
CDR3aa: CASSSVGRAEAFF
j_gene: TRBJ1-1
abundance: many
v_gene: TRBV5-1
d_gene: NA
len: 13

CDR3nt: TGCGCCAGCAGCCAAGTGGGGGGGCGCACAGATACGCAGTATTTT
CDR3aa: CASSQVGGRTDTQYF
j_gene: TRBJ2-3
abundance: many
v_gene: TRBV4-1
d_gene: NA
len: 15

CDR3nt: TGTGCCAGCAGCGTAGCGGGCAGCGAGCAGTACTTC
CDR3aa: CASSVAGSEQYF
j_gene: TRBJ2-7
abundance: many
v_gene: TRBV9
d_gene: NA
len: 12

CDR3nt: TGTGCCAGAAGCTCAGGCACTGAAGCTTTCTTT
CDR3aa: CARSSGTEAFF
j_gene: TRBJ1-1
abundance: NA
v_gene: TRBV2
d_gene: NA
len: 11